These T cell receptor beta chains were read from a single sample in a study of blood T cell repertoires in COVID-19. Sequencing used immunoSEQ multiplex PCR; TCRdb keeps in-frame clones, though not all of them. The data hold about 3,400 clones, with around 80% observed a single time. The sequenced material came from peripheral blood. These receptors all stem from a human donor in a cohort sampled during active COVID-19. The CDR3 runs from the conserved cysteine through the conserved F or W. The order of the fields is CDR3 protein, V gene, J gene.

cdr3_aa: CASSARRTSLPDTQYF
v_call: TRBV9
j_call: TRBJ2-3

cdr3_aa: CASSQIAGGQLFF
v_call: TRBV5-1
j_call: TRBJ1-4

cdr3_aa: CASSATGTGHNEQFF
v_call: TRBV4-1
j_call: TRBJ2-1

cdr3_aa: CASSLLASRGYTF
v_call: TRBV12-3/TRBV12-4
j_call: TRBJ1-2

cdr3_aa: CASSRGQGTNEKLFF
v_call: TRBV11-2
j_call: TRBJ1-4

cdr3_aa: CASSLGRGNYGYTF
v_call: TRBV5-1
j_call: TRBJ1-2

cdr3_aa: CASSLGAGAGTQYF
v_call: TRBV5-5
j_call: TRBJ2-5

cdr3_aa: CATSSGISSYNEQFF
v_call: TRBV15
j_call: TRBJ2-1

cdr3_aa: CASSIADGRGDTQYF
v_call: TRBV19
j_call: TRBJ2-3

cdr3_aa: CASSIPGLADTDTQYF
v_call: TRBV19
j_call: TRBJ2-3

cdr3_aa: CASSYSEDRDRLTGELFF
v_call: TRBV6-2/TRBV6-3
j_call: TRBJ2-2

cdr3_aa: CASSRGRGGTGSREQYF
v_call: TRBV27
j_call: TRBJ2-7

cdr3_aa: CASTVLGQTYGYTF
v_call: TRBV6-5
j_call: TRBJ1-2

cdr3_aa: CASRGQIEKLFF
v_call: TRBV19
j_call: TRBJ1-4

cdr3_aa: CAISLRGGLADTQYF
v_call: TRBV10-3
j_call: TRBJ2-3

cdr3_aa: CASSRQGLETQYF
v_call: TRBV9
j_call: TRBJ2-5